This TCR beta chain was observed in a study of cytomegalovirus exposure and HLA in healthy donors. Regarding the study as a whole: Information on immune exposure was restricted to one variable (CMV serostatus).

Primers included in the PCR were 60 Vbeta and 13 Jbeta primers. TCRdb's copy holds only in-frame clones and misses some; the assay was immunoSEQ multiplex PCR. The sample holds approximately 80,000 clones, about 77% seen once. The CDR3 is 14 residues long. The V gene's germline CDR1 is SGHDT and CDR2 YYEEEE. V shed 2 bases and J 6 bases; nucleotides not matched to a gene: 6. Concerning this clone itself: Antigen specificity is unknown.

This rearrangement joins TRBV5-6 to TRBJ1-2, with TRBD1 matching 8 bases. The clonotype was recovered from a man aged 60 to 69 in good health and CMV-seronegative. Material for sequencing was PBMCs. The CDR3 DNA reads TGTGCCAGCAGCTTCGGACAGGGTTGGGATGGCTACACCTTC. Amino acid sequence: CASSFGQGWDGYTF.